These T cell receptor beta chains were read from a single sample in a study of blood T cell repertoires in COVID-19. TCRdb's copy holds only in-frame clones and misses some; the assay was immunoSEQ multiplex PCR. The table lists some 140,000 clones, 70% to 85% of them singletons. The sequencing input was peripheral blood. The receptors were sampled from a woman aged 60 to 75 with acute or convalescent COVID-19. Both conserved end residues are part of each CDR3. The order of the fields is J gene, clone size, D gene, V gene, CDR3 DNA, CDR3 protein. D genes are given only for firm matches. Clone size, where shown, is once, few, many, or a class for clones that have expanded.

TRBJ1-2 . . TRBV6-5 TGTGCCAGCAGTTCCCCACAGGGTGGTTGGTATGGCTACACCTTC CASSSPQGGWYGYTF
TRBJ1-5 . TRBD1 TRBV19 TGTGCCTGCAAAAAGGGAGACAGGGGTAGCAATCAGCCCCAGCATTTT CACKKGDRGSNQPQHF
TRBJ1-1 . TRBD1 TRBV5-1 TGCGCCAGCAGCCTAACCGGACAGGGGGTAGGAGACACTGAAGCTTTCTTT CASSLTGQGVGDTEAFF
TRBJ1-1 . TRBD1 TRBV2 TGTGCCAGCAGTAGGACAGGGGCAGAAGCTTTCTTT CASSRTGAEAFF
TRBJ1-6 . TRBD1 TRBV5-4 TGTGCCAGCAGCCCCACCCAGGGGGCTAATTCACCCCTCCACTTT CASSPTQGANSPLHF
TRBJ1-6 . . TRBV6-5 TGTGCCAGCAGTTACGGGAGCTCCTATAATTCACCCCTCCACTTT CASSYGSSYNSPLHF
TRBJ2-2 once TRBD2 TRBV7-3 TGTGCCAGCAGCTTAAACACCGGGACTAGCACCGGGGAGCTGTTTTTT CASSLNTGTSTGELFF
TRBJ1-2 . TRBD1 TRBV5-1 TGCGCCAGCAGCTCACTGACAGGGGGGAACTATGGCTACACCTTC CASSSLTGGNYGYTF
TRBJ1-4 . . TRBV3-1/TRBV3-2 TGTGCCAGCAGCACGGGTGCAACTAATGAAAAACTGTTTTTT CASSTGATNEKLFF
TRBJ1-2 . TRBD1 TRBV5-1 TGCGCCAGCAGCTTGGCTCAGGGGGATGGCTACACCTTC CASSLAQGDGYTF
TRBJ2-2 . . TRBV9 TGTGCCAGCAGCCCCCTCTCGGGAACCGGGGAGCTGTTTTTT CASSPLSGTGELFF
TRBJ1-2 . . TRBV12-3/TRBV12-4 TGTGCCAGCAGTTCCACTAACTATGGCTACACCTTC CASSSTNYGYTF
TRBJ1-2 once . TRBV5-5 TGTGCCAGCAGCCCCCAGTGGGAGCTGCTCGTAGGCTACACCTTC CASSPQWELLVGYTF
TRBJ2-1 . TRBD2 TRBV7-3 TGTGCCAGCAGCTCCGGGACTACCTCATACAATGAGCAGTTCTTC CASSSGTTSYNEQFF
TRBJ1-6 . . TRBV5-6 TGTGCCAGCAGCTTGCGGACAACGATCAATTCACCCCTCCACTTT CASSLRTTINSPLHF
TRBJ1-1 . TRBD1 TRBV18 TGTGCCAGCTCACCAGACAGGGCGAACACTGAAGCTTTCTTT CASSPDRANTEAFF
TRBJ2-1 . TRBD2 TRBV6-5 TGTGCCAGCAGTTACTCTAGCGGGGGGGCCTACAATGAGCAGTTCTTC CASSYSSGGAYNEQFF
TRBJ1-3 . TRBD1 TRBV28 TGTGCCAGCAGTTTTTTGGGACAGGGTGCTGGAAACACCATATATTTT CASSFLGQGAGNTIYF
TRBJ1-2 . . TRBV7-8 TGTGCCAGCAGCGCTTCCAGGGCGTTTAACTATGGCTACACCTTC CASSASRAFNYGYTF
TRBJ2-3 . . TRBV9 TGTGCCAGCAGCGCCACACAGGGTTACACAGATACGCAGTATTTT CASSATQGYTDTQYF
TRBJ1-2 few . TRBV5-5 TGTGCCAGCAGGGCCGGTAGGGGACAAATCGCGGGTGGCTACACCTTC CASRAGRGQIAGGYTF
TRBJ1-6 . . TRBV5-6 TGTGCCAGCAGGCAATGGGGGGGGGCCGATTCACCCCTCCACTTT CASRQWGGADSPLHF
TRBJ1-6 . . TRBV30 TGTGCCTGGAGTAGGGGGGGACCCCTCCACTTT CAWSRGGPLHF
TRBJ2-2 . . TRBV11-3 TGTGCCAGCAGCCGCAGCCCGACGGGGAACACCGGGGAGCTGTTTTTT CASSRSPTGNTGELFF
TRBJ1-5 . . TRBV19 TGTGCCAGTAGTACCGCGGGGGTATCCGATCAGCCCCAGCATTTT CASSTAGVSDQPQHF